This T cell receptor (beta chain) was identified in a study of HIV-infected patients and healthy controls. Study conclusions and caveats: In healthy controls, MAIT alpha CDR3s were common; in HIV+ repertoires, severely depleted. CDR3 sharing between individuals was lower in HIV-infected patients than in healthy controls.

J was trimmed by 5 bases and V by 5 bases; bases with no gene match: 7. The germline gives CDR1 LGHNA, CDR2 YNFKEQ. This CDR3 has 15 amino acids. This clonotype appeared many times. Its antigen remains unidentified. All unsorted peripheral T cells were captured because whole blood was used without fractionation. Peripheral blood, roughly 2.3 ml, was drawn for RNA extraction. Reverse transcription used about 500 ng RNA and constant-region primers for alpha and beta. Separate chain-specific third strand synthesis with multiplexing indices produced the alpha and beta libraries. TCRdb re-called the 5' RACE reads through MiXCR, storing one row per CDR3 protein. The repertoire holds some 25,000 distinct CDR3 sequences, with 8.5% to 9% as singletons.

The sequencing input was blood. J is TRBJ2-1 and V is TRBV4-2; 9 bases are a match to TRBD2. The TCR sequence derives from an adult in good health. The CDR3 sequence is CASSGGGGVNNEQFF. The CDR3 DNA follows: TGTGCCAGCAGCGGGGGCGGGGGGGTTAACAATGAGCAGTTCTTC.